In its sample, the clone carrying this T cell receptor (beta chain) was seen many times. Its antigen is still unknown. This specimen belongs to a study of regulatory T cells in long-lasting Graves disease. Regarding time point: newly diagnosed GD, antithyroid drugs for less than 3 months. Generation of the TCR library employed RNA extracted from PBMCs. Study outcomes and limitations: Persistent disease favored TRBV28, TRBJ1-2 and TRBJ2-5.

Germline CDR1 is SNHLY and CDR2 is FYNNEI. V was trimmed by 0 bases and J by 0 bases, leaving 6 bases between them. This CDR3 region has 16 residues. Sequencing libraries for TCR beta were prepared with iRepertoire HTBI primers and Arm-PCR of CDR3 regions. From the multiplex PCR reads, TCRdb called clonotypes with MiXCR, one entry per CDR3 protein. This sample yields roughly 400,000 distinct CDR3 sequences, of which 15% are seen a single time; about 8.3% belongs to the top ten. The same data also went into a second study, on T cells in Graves' hyperthyroidism and ophthalmopathy.

The clonotype originates from a woman in her thirties or forties with Graves disease. This specimen consisted of peripheral blood mononuclear cells (PBMCs), obtained at new diagnosis, from a patient treated with antithyroid drugs. The chain carries TRBV2 and TRBJ1-6; D ambiguous. CDR3 in DNA: TGTGCCAGCAGTGAAGCCCATCCCTCCTATAATTCACCCCTCCACTTT. Protein sequence: CASSEAHPSYNSPLHF.